The clone carrying this T cell receptor beta chain was observed many times. This sample is drawn from a study of human T cells and chemical hapten exposure. The sample's time point: patch test 3, about 24 weeks after DPC sensitization. Treatment in this sample: therapeutic diphenylcyclopropenone sensitization with weekly scalp DPC. Per germline, CDR1 SGHRS and CDR2 YFSETQ. There are 14 residues in the CDR3. J gave up 2 bases and V 2 bases, and 0 bases lay outside the gene matches. MiXCR, applied by TCRdb to the RACE reads, yields one record per CDR3 protein. The table has approximately 30,000 distinct CDR3 sequences, nearly 6% seen once; the top ten hold 5% to 7%.

This sample comprised whole blood, obtained in connection with sensitization to the hapten diphenylcyclopropenone (DPC). This chain uses TRBV5-1 with TRBJ2-5; TRBD2 matches at 10 bases. The sequence was obtained from a man under 40 with alopecia areata. Some clones in this sample may be carry-over from other donors' samples. CDR3 protein: CASSLAGGQETQYF. In DNA, the CDR3 is TGCGCCAGCAGCTTAGCGGGGGGGCAAGAGACCCAGTACTTC. Filled out from reference TRBV5-1 and TRBJ2-5, the complete variable domain reads KAGVTQTPRYLIKTRGQQVTLSCSPISGHRSVSWYQQTPGQGLQFLFEYFSETQRNKGNFPGRFSGRQFSNSRSEMNVSTLELGDSALYLCASSLAGGQETQYFGPGTRLLVL.